What follows is one T cell receptor (beta chain) and its context. Its cognate antigen is unknown. Naive CD8 cells, CD45RO-negative and positively selected for CCR7, excluded terminally differentiated effector memory CD45RA+ cells. Data came from immunoSEQ multiplex PCR; TCRdb stores just in-frame clones and leaves some out. The sample holds about 590,000 clones, around 95% seen once. Germline V gives CDR1 SNHLY, CDR2 FYNNEI. The V end was cut by 9 bases, the J end by 0 bases, with 15 bases between. This CDR3 region has 14 residues. The data belong to a study of shared clonotypes between healthy human individuals. Overall study context: The study used three CD4 naive, three CD4 memory, two CD8 naive and one CD8 memory plate per donor. General study results and limits: Estimated richness values were generally larger in naive subsets than in memory subsets.

This receptor was obtained from a woman in her 30s in good health. The V gene is TRBV2, the J gene TRBJ2-7, with a tentative D call TRBD1 (6 bases). Input material: naive CD8+ T cells sorted from blood. The CDR3 spells CASSTGQSSYEQYF. Written as DNA, the CDR3 is TGTGCCAGTTCAACAGGGCAGAGCTCCTACGAGCAGTACTTC.